The source of this T cell receptor (beta chain) is a study of Ad26.COV2.S vaccination and SARS-CoV-2 variants. Trimming pared 4 bases from V and 2 bases from J, leaving 13 bases between. Germline V gives CDR1 SGHRS, CDR2 YFSETQ. The CDR3 consists of 14 residues. Sequenced by immunoSEQ multiplex PCR; TCRdb stores in-frame clones only, minus some. The sample carries about 350,000 clones, about 87% recorded once. Treatment here: 15 to 20 received Ad26.COV2.S at low or high dose, single or two shots; 5 received placebo; per-sample allocation not given. After the first vaccine or placebo injection, samples were drawn on day 63.

The sequence derives from a person aged 18 to 59 who received the Ad26.COV2.S COVID-19 vaccine or a placebo. Sequenced here: peripheral blood, sampled in a trial of Ad26.COV2.S vaccine versus placebo. V gene TRBV5-1 combines with J gene TRBJ2-7, with TRBD1 as a possible D gene (7 bases). CDR3 nucleotides: TGCGCCAGCAGCGTGGAGGGGGCGGCCTACGAGCAGTACTTC. This sequence encodes CASSVEGAAYEQYF.